These T cell receptor beta chains were read from a single sample in a study of cytomegalovirus exposure and HLA in healthy donors. The table came from immunoSEQ multiplex PCR; TCRdb's copy has only in-frame clones and leaves some out. The sample has approximately 110,000 clones, and its top ten clones hold around 2.7%. The sample consisted of PBMCs. The receptors originated from a man younger than 45 in good health and CMV-seronegative. CDR3s include the opening cysteine and the closing phenylalanine or tryptophan. The order of the fields is J gene, D gene, V gene, CDR3 protein, CDR3 DNA. D genes are given only for firm matches.

TRBJ2-7 | TRBD2 | TRBV11-2 | CASRPGTSETYEQYF | TGTGCCAGCAGACCGGGGACTAGCGAGACCTACGAGCAGTACTTC
TRBJ2-3 | TRBD2 | TRBV4-2 | CASSQGASGRSTDTQYF | TGTGCCAGCAGCCAAGGAGCTAGCGGGAGGTCGACAGATACGCAGTATTTT
TRBJ2-7 | TRBD2 | TRBV25-1 | CASSLDGLASYEQYF | TGTGCCAGCTCCCTCGACGGACTAGCCTCCTACGAGCAGTACTTC
TRBJ2-3 | - | TRBV7-3 | CASSSGGGGTTDTQYF | TGTGCCAGCAGCTCGGGAGGGGGCGGAACCACAGATACGCAGTATTTT
TRBJ2-1 | - | TRBV11-1 | CASSLGEDNEQFF | TGTGCCAGCAGCTTAGGAGAGGACAATGAGCAGTTCTTC
TRBJ2-7 | TRBD2 | TRBV14 | CASSPYVAGTSFTYEQYF | TGTGCCAGCAGCCCCTATGTGGCCGGGACTAGCTTTACCTACGAGCAGTACTTC
TRBJ2-7 | - | TRBV6-5 | CASSWGTRRAYEQYF | TGTGCCAGCAGTTGGGGGACACGAAGGGCCTACGAGCAGTACTTC
TRBJ2-2 | - | TRBV7-2 | CASSPRSANTGELFF | TGTGCCAGCAGCCCCCGGAGTGCTAACACCGGGGAGCTGTTTTTT
TRBJ1-1 | - | TRBV11-1 | CASSLASGYEAFF | TGTGCCAGCAGCTTAGCGTCAGGGTATGAAGCTTTCTTT
TRBJ1-1 | - | TRBV4-1 | CASSQEPTGYTEAFF | TGCGCCAGCAGCCAAGAACCGACAGGATACACTGAAGCTTTCTTT
TRBJ2-1 | - | TRBV11-3 | CASSLGSQGQEQFF | TGTGCCAGCAGCTTAGGATCACAGGGTCAGGAGCAGTTCTTC
TRBJ1-1 | - | TRBV18 | CASSPRGGNTEAFF | TGTGCCAGTTCACCCCGCGGAGGGAACACTGAAGCTTTCTTT
TRBJ2-1 | - | TRBV11-3 | CASSLGRGEDEQFF | TGTGCCAGCAGCTTAGGCAGGGGTGAGGATGAGCAGTTCTTC
TRBJ2-3 | TRBD1 | TRBV5-1 | CASSTTGTGYDTQYF | TGCGCCAGCAGCACCACCGGGACAGGGTACGATACGCAGTATTTT
TRBJ2-7 | TRBD2 | TRBV18 | CASSPNRGLAGSSYEQYF | TGTGCCAGCTCACCGAACAGGGGACTAGCGGGGAGCTCCTACGAGCAGTACTTC
TRBJ1-1 | - | TRBV18 | CASSPRALDTEAFF | TGTGCCAGCTCACCGAGGGCGCTGGACACTGAAGCTTTCTTT
TRBJ1-1 | TRBD1 | TRBV4-1 | CASSRRTGVVTEAFF | TGCGCCAGCAGCCGCAGGACAGGGGTGGTGACTGAAGCTTTCTTT
TRBJ2-2 | TRBD1 | TRBV28 | CASTESKGQGIGELFF | TGTGCCAGCACCGAATCCAAGGGACAGGGGATCGGGGAGCTGTTTTTT
TRBJ2-2 | TRBD2 | TRBV9 | CASSVRGSGYTGELFF | TGTGCCAGCAGCGTACGGGGTAGCGGGTACACCGGGGAGCTGTTTTTT
TRBJ1-5 | - | TRBV5-3 | CARSLGQTINQPQHF | TGTGCCAGAAGCTTGGGACAGACCATCAATCAGCCCCAGCATTTT
TRBJ1-1 | TRBD1 | TRBV30 | CAWTKTGGTEAFF | TGTGCCTGGACCAAGACAGGGGGCACTGAAGCTTTCTTT
TRBJ2-1 | - | TRBV19 | CASSSTGSSYNEQFF | TGTGCCAGTAGCTCCACAGGGAGCTCCTACAATGAGCAGTTCTTC
TRBJ2-1 | - | TRBV15 | CATRDGDWEVDEQFF | TGTGCCACCAGGGACGGGGACTGGGAGGTCGATGAGCAGTTCTTC
TRBJ1-6 | - | TRBV5-4 | CASSSLASSGNSPLHF | TGTGCCAGCAGCTCCCTGGCGTCCAGCGGGAATTCACCCCTCCACTTT
TRBJ2-2 | TRBD2 | TRBV7-9 | CASSRMLAGVWDGELFF | TGTGCCAGCAGCCGAATGCTAGCGGGAGTGTGGGACGGGGAGCTGTTTTTT
TRBJ1-4 | TRBD1 | TRBV7-2 | CASRTGTGVEKLFF | TGTGCCAGCAGAACCGGGACAGGGGTCGAAAAACTGTTTTTT
TRBJ1-2 | - | TRBV10-3 | CAISEGQGRVNDGYTF | TGTGCCATCAGTGAGGGGCAGGGGAGGGTTAATGATGGCTACACCTTC
TRBJ2-7 | TRBD1 | TRBV19 | CASSPWDRAVSEQYF | TGTGCCAGTAGTCCTTGGGACAGGGCAGTCTCCGAGCAGTACTTC
TRBJ2-3 | TRBD1 | TRBV25-1 | CASTSTGEYTDTQYF | TGTGCCAGCACCTCGACAGGGGAGTACACAGATACGCAGTATTTT
TRBJ2-1 | TRBD2 | TRBV27 | CASSTRTSGRGNEQFF | TGTGCCAGCAGTACCCGGACTAGCGGGAGGGGTAATGAGCAGTTCTTC
TRBJ2-7 | - | TRBV7-2 | CASSLRQRSYEQYF | TGTGCCAGCAGCTTAAGGCAGCGGTCCTACGAGCAGTACTTC
TRBJ2-3 | TRBD2 | TRBV28 | CASSPGLAGDLDTQYF | TGTGCCAGCAGCCCGGGACTAGCGGGAGACCTGGATACGCAGTATTTT
TRBJ2-7 | - | TRBV6-1 | CASSEPGSIQTYYEQYF | TGTGCCAGCAGTGAACCTGGCAGTATCCAGACTTACTACGAGCAGTACTTC
TRBJ1-3 | - | TRBV30 | CAWSHPTGSSGNTIYF | TGTGCCTGGAGTCACCCTACAGGATCCTCTGGAAACACCATATATTTT
TRBJ2-1 | TRBD2 | TRBV15 | CATSRGREGYNEQFF | TGTGCCACCAGCAGAGGAAGGGAGGGTTACAATGAGCAGTTCTTC
TRBJ2-5 | TRBD2 | TRBV4-1 | CASSPEELAGKETQYF | TGCGCCAGCAGCCCCGAAGAGCTAGCGGGGAAAGAGACCCAGTACTTC
TRBJ2-2 | - | TRBV7-9 | CASSFGIPHGELFF | TGTGCCAGCAGCTTTGGCATTCCCCACGGGGAGCTGTTTTTT
TRBJ1-1 | TRBD1 | TRBV19 | CASSMGRGRVLAFF | TGTGCCAGTAGTATGGGCAGGGGGCGCGTCCTGGCTTTCTTT
TRBJ1-2 | TRBD1 | TRBV30 | CAWSSDRALYGYTF | TGTGCCTGGAGTTCGGACAGGGCCCTCTATGGCTACACCTTC
TRBJ1-1 | TRBD1 | TRBV2 | CASTQTGGEAFF | TGTGCCAGCACCCAGACAGGGGGTGAAGCTTTCTTT
TRBJ2-1 | - | TRBV6-1 | CASRERTYNEQFF | TGTGCCAGCAGGGAAAGAACTTACAATGAGCAGTTCTTC
TRBJ2-7 | TRBD2 | TRBV28 | CASSTQTSGGYEQYF | TGTGCCAGCAGTACCCAGACTAGCGGGGGCTACGAGCAGTACTTC
TRBJ2-2 | TRBD2 | TRBV27 | CASSRTSANTGELFF | TGTGCCAGCAGTAGGACTAGCGCGAACACCGGGGAGCTGTTTTTT
TRBJ1-4 | - | TRBV5-1 | CASSLGSSTNEKLFF | TGCGCCAGCAGCTTGGGCAGTTCAACTAATGAAAAACTGTTTTTT
TRBJ1-1 | - | TRBV28 | CASLRAERTEAFF | TGTGCCAGCTTGAGAGCAGAGCGCACTGAAGCTTTCTTT
TRBJ2-5 | TRBD1 | TRBV5-4 | CASSDARGIKETQYF | TGTGCCAGCAGCGATGCCAGGGGGATCAAAGAGACCCAGTACTTC
TRBJ2-2 | TRBD2 | TRBV19 | CASRLAGNTGELFF | TGTGCCAGCAGACTAGCGGGGAACACCGGGGAGCTGTTTTTT
TRBJ1-5 | TRBD1 | TRBV6-5 | CASSPGQGMNQPQHF | TGTGCCAGCAGTCCGGGACAGGGCATGAATCAGCCCCAGCATTTT
TRBJ2-1 | TRBD1 | TRBV4-2 | CASSGQGANNEQFF | TGTGCCAGCAGCGGACAGGGGGCTAACAATGAGCAGTTCTTC
TRBJ2-7 | TRBD2 | TRBV11-2 | CASSSGTSGSSLEQYF | TGTGCCAGCAGCAGCGGGACTAGCGGGAGTTCTCTCGAGCAGTACTTC
TRBJ1-5 | - | TRBV2 | CASSEALGRGQPQHF | TGTGCCAGCAGTGAAGCTCTTGGCAGAGGCCAGCCCCAGCATTTT
TRBJ2-5 | - | TRBV7-3 | CASSLGRGQETQYF | TGTGCCAGCAGCTTGGGCAGGGGACAAGAGACCCAGTACTTC
TRBJ1-3 | TRBD1 | TRBV30 | CAWSPTGFSGNTIYF | TGTGCCTGGAGTCCGACAGGGTTTAGTGGAAACACCATATATTTT
TRBJ1-4 | - | TRBV6-1 | CASSDPYVGGDEKLFF | TGTGCCAGCAGTGACCCCTATGTGGGGGGGGATGAAAAACTGTTTTTT
TRBJ2-1 | - | TRBV4-1 | CASSSHARASTGEQFF | TGCGCCAGCAGCTCCCACGCGAGGGCTAGCACGGGTGAGCAGTTCTTC
TRBJ1-6 | - | TRBV29-1 | CSVADSKNSPLHF | TGCAGCGTTGCGGACAGCAAGAATTCACCCCTCCACTTT
TRBJ2-1 | TRBD2 | TRBV10-2 | CASTQSGRANEQFF | TGCGCCAGCACCCAGAGCGGGAGGGCAAATGAGCAGTTCTTC